This TCR beta chain derives from a study of OX40 agonist ivuxolimab in advanced cancers. The V end was cut by 3 bases, the J end by 8 bases, with 10 bases between. The CDR3 sequence is 13 residues long. Germline V gene sequence: CDR1 MNHEY, CDR2 SMNVEV (reference sequence). Some clones are missing from TCRdb's copy, which holds only in-frame ones; the method was immunoSEQ multiplex PCR. In the table there are over 35,000 clones, approximately 88% of which are singletons. This material consisted of CD4+ or CD8+ T cells sorted from blood, taken in a trial of the OX40 agonist ivuxolimab. The rearrangement uses TRBV27 and TRBJ2-2, with TRBD2 as a possible D gene (6 bases). This sequence was found in an adult with an advanced solid tumor such as melanoma, head and neck, liver or kidney cancer. DNA for the CDR3: TGTGCCAGCAGTTTTGCGGGGTGGGGGGAGCTGTTTTTT. Amino acid sequence: CASSFAGWGELFF.